A selection of T cell receptor beta chains follows, all from one sample in a study of molecular identifiers for immune sequencing clone quantification. MiXCR, applied by TCRdb to the PCR reads, yields one record per CDR3 protein. This sample has more than 85,000 distinct CDR3 sequences; over 30% occur once, and the top ten carry around 4.2%. The sample consisted of naive CD8+ T cells from blood, with Jurkat cell RNA spiked in. These receptors originate from a human donor in good health. Some libraries in this study had Jurkat cell RNA spiked in. Both conserved end residues are part of each CDR3. Fields, in order: J gene, D gene, V gene, clone size, CDR3 protein, CDR3 DNA. D genes are given only for firm matches. The size field is filled for only some rows; it gives once, few, many or a size class.

J: TRBJ2-6
D: .
V: TRBV2
size: .
CDR3: CASRRDVLSSGANVLTF
DNA: TGTGCCAGCAGGCGGGACGTTCTAAGCTCTGGGGCCAACGTCCTGACTTTC

J: TRBJ2-7
D: .
V: TRBV4-2
size: .
CDR3: CASSPGGPRGEQYF
DNA: TGTGCCAGCAGCCCGGGCGGACCCAGGGGCGAGCAGTACTTC

J: TRBJ1-5
D: .
V: TRBV20-1
size: .
CDR3: CSATILGSNQPQHF
DNA: TGCAGTGCTACCATATTAGGTAGCAATCAGCCCCAGCATTTT

J: TRBJ2-5
D: TRBD1
V: TRBV11-2
size: many
CDR3: CASSPGQGSETQYF
DNA: TGTGCCAGCAGCCCGGGACAGGGGTCAGAGACCCAGTACTTC

J: TRBJ2-1
D: TRBD1
V: TRBV6-1
size: .
CDR3: CASNRQGHYNEQFF
DNA: TGTGCCAGCAATAGACAGGGTCACTACAATGAGCAGTTCTTC

J: TRBJ1-3
D: .
V: TRBV5-1
size: .
CDR3: CASSPTAPGNTIYF
DNA: TGCGCCAGCAGCCCCACTGCCCCTGGAAACACCATATATTTT

J: TRBJ1-2
D: .
V: TRBV20-1
size: few
CDR3: CSASPGANYGYTF
DNA: TGCAGTGCTTCCCCGGGGGCGAACTATGGCTACACCTTC

J: TRBJ2-7
D: TRBD1
V: TRBV27
size: few
CDR3: CASSGGTGVYEQYF
DNA: TGTGCCAGCAGTGGAGGGACAGGGGTCTACGAGCAGTACTTC

J: TRBJ2-5
D: .
V: TRBV10-3
size: few
CDR3: CAISESKGQLETQYF
DNA: TGTGCCATCAGTGAGTCGAAAGGACAGCTAGAGACCCAGTACTTC

J: TRBJ2-7
D: TRBD1
V: TRBV28
size: few
CDR3: CASSFNRGYEQYF
DNA: TGTGCCAGCAGTTTTAACAGGGGGTACGAGCAGTACTTC

J: TRBJ2-3
D: TRBD2
V: TRBV28
size: many
CDR3: CASSLGGRAYDTQYF
DNA: TGTGCCAGCAGTTTAGGCGGGAGGGCCTACGATACGCAGTATTTT

J: TRBJ1-5
D: .
V: TRBV20-1
size: few
CDR3: CSASFRGNQPQHF
DNA: TGCAGTGCTAGTTTCCGGGGCAATCAGCCCCAGCATTTT

J: TRBJ1-5
D: TRBD1
V: TRBV28
size: many
CDR3: CASSPLGQYYSNQPQHF
DNA: TGTGCCAGCAGTCCCTTGGGACAGTACTATAGCAATCAGCCCCAGCATTTT

J: TRBJ2-1
D: TRBD2
V: TRBV28
size: few
CDR3: CASRPVSGGSYNEQFF
DNA: TGTGCCAGCAGACCAGTTAGCGGGGGTAGCTACAATGAGCAGTTCTTC

J: TRBJ2-7
D: TRBD1
V: TRBV6-1
size: many
CDR3: CASSGGTGRIYEQYF
DNA: TGTGCCAGCAGTGGAGGGACAGGGAGGATCTACGAGCAGTACTTC

J: TRBJ1-1
D: .
V: TRBV3-2
size: few
CDR3: CASSQGGDTSRDTEAFF
DNA: TGTGCCAGCAGCCAAGGGGGCGACACCTCAAGGGACACTGAAGCTTTCTTT

J: TRBJ1-4
D: .
V: TRBV2
size: .
CDR3: CASSDGGMGENLFF
DNA: TGTGCCAGCAGTGACGGGGGAATGGGCGAAAATCTGTTTTTT

J: TRBJ2-1
D: .
V: TRBV12-3/TRBV12-4
size: few
CDR3: CASSREPSSYNEQFF
DNA: TGTGCCAGCAGTCGTGAGCCTAGCTCCTACAATGAGCAGTTCTTC

J: TRBJ2-7
D: .
V: TRBV10-2
size: .
CDR3: CARAEAYEQYF
DNA: TGCGCCAGGGCCGAAGCCTACGAGCAGTACTTC

J: TRBJ2-7
D: .
V: TRBV28
size: few
CDR3: CASSLIPKGYEQYF
DNA: TGTGCCAGCAGTTTAATCCCGAAGGGATACGAGCAGTACTTC

J: TRBJ2-7
D: .
V: TRBV7-8
size: many
CDR3: CASSLGFNEQYF
DNA: TGTGCCAGCAGCTTAGGATTTAACGAGCAGTACTTC

J: TRBJ1-1
D: TRBD1
V: TRBV7-6
size: many
CDR3: CASSLFAGGVNTEAFF
DNA: TGTGCCAGCAGCTTGTTCGCAGGGGGCGTAAACACTGAAGCTTTCTTT

J: TRBJ2-5
D: .
V: TRBV6-5
size: many
CDR3: CASSYMGVGETQYF
DNA: TGTGCCAGCAGTTACATGGGAGTAGGAGAGACCCAGTACTTC

J: TRBJ2-5
D: .
V: TRBV10-2
size: many
CDR3: CASTWDQETQYF
DNA: TGCGCCAGCACGTGGGACCAAGAGACCCAGTACTTC

J: TRBJ2-7
D: .
V: TRBV7-9
size: few
CDR3: CASSLIGESNEQYF
DNA: TGTGCCAGCAGCTTAATCGGGGAATCGAACGAGCAGTACTTC

J: TRBJ1-2
D: .
V: TRBV10-3
size: .
CDR3: CAISLPTANYGYTF
DNA: TGTGCCATCAGTCTCCCGACAGCTAACTATGGCTACACCTTC

J: TRBJ2-4
D: .
V: TRBV28
size: many
CDR3: CASSLDRSLAKNIQYF
DNA: TGTGCCAGCAGTTTAGATCGGAGTCTAGCCAAAAACATTCAGTACTTC

J: TRBJ2-6
D: .
V: TRBV14
size: few
CDR3: CASSQGGANVLTF
DNA: TGTGCCAGCAGCCAGGGGGGGGCCAACGTCCTGACTTTC

J: TRBJ2-5
D: TRBD1
V: TRBV27
size: .
CDR3: CASSFSFGTGEEPQYF
DNA: TGTGCCAGCAGTTTTTCATTCGGGACAGGGGAAGAGCCCCAGTACTTC

J: TRBJ2-2
D: .
V: TRBV12-3/TRBV12-4
size: .
CDR3: CASKTGPGDTGELFF
DNA: TGTGCCAGCAAAACGGGCCCCGGCGACACCGGGGAGCTGTTTTTT

J: TRBJ2-7
D: .
V: TRBV7-6
size: few
CDR3: CASSLELRDEQYF
DNA: TGTGCCAGCAGCTTAGAACTTCGAGACGAGCAGTACTTC

J: TRBJ2-1
D: .
V: TRBV25-1
size: .
CDR3: CASSEGLDPYNEQFF
DNA: TGTGCCAGCAGTGAGGGACTGGACCCCTACAATGAGCAGTTCTTC

J: TRBJ2-3
D: TRBD1
V: TRBV28
size: .
CDR3: CTSSLPMGTGEDTDTQYF
DNA: TGTACCAGCAGTTTACCTATGGGGACAGGGGAGGACACAGATACGCAGTATTTT

J: TRBJ2-5
D: TRBD1
V: TRBV9
size: few
CDR3: CASSVVSGGLGTQYF
DNA: TGTGCCAGCAGCGTAGTGTCAGGGGGCCTTGGGACCCAGTACTTC

J: TRBJ1-1
D: .
V: TRBV29-1
size: .
CDR3: CSVDFRGAEAFF
DNA: TGCAGCGTTGACTTCAGGGGCGCTGAAGCTTTCTTT

J: TRBJ2-2
D: .
V: TRBV6-5
size: few
CDR3: CASSYVGANTGELFF
DNA: TGTGCCAGCAGTTACGTGGGGGCGAACACCGGGGAGCTGTTTTTT

J: TRBJ1-1
D: .
V: TRBV29-1
size: .
CDR3: CSATKARTDFLW
DNA: TGCAGCGCTACAAAAGCCAGGACAGATTTCCTGTGG

J: TRBJ2-1
D: TRBD2
V: TRBV6-5
size: .
CDR3: CASSPLANYNEQFF
DNA: TGTGCCAGCTCCCCACTAGCGAATTACAATGAGCAGTTCTTC

J: TRBJ2-1
D: .
V: TRBV7-2
size: many
CDR3: CASSLGIVRGQFF
DNA: TGTGCCAGCAGCTTAGGGATTGTTAGGGGGCAGTTCTTC

J: TRBJ2-4
D: .
V: TRBV6-2/TRBV6-3
size: .
CDR3: CASTVGGGLTKNIQYF
DNA: TGTGCCAGCACGGTAGGGGGAGGGTTGACCAAAAACATTCAGTACTTC

J: TRBJ1-5
D: .
V: TRBV6-1
size: .
CDR3: CATGSNQPQHF
DNA: TGTGCCACCGGTAGCAATCAGCCCCAGCATTTT

J: TRBJ2-3
D: .
V: TRBV14
size: .
CDR3: CASSQVGTDTQYF
DNA: TGTGCCAGCAGCCAAGTTGGCACAGATACGCAGTATTTT

J: TRBJ2-2
D: .
V: TRBV6-2/TRBV6-3
size: once
CDR3: CASTDWASTGELFF
DNA: TGTGCCAGCACCGACTGGGCCTCGACCGGGGAGCTGTTTTTT

J: TRBJ2-6
D: .
V: TRBV27
size: .
CDR3: CASGNSTGANDMTF
DNA: TGTGCCAGCGGAAATAGCACTGGGGCCAACGACATGACTTTC

J: TRBJ2-4
D: .
V: TRBV9
size: .
CDR3: CASGAHQGLAKNIQYF
DNA: TGTGCCAGCGGCGCACATCAGGGTCTGGCCAAAAACATTCAGTACTTC

J: TRBJ2-6
D: .
V: TRBV28
size: many
CDR3: CASSLRGAWANVLTF
DNA: TGTGCCAGCAGTTTAAGGGGGGCCTGGGCCAACGTCCTGACTTTC

J: TRBJ2-3
D: .
V: TRBV7-6
size: .
CDR3: CASSSPFGLAFTDTQYF
DNA: TGTGCCAGCAGTTCCCCATTTGGGTTGGCTTTCACAGATACGCAGTATTTT

J: TRBJ1-4
D: TRBD1
V: TRBV7-9
size: .
CDR3: CASSRTGLNEKLFF
DNA: TGTGCCAGCAGCCGGACAGGTCTTAATGAAAAACTGTTTTTT

J: TRBJ2-1
D: TRBD2
V: TRBV6-2/TRBV6-3
size: few
CDR3: CASNGLAEFNEQFF
DNA: TGTGCCAGCAACGGACTAGCGGAGTTCAATGAGCAGTTCTTC

J: TRBJ2-7
D: TRBD1
V: TRBV20-1
size: .
CDR3: CSARDGTGHNEQYF
DNA: TGCAGTGCTAGAGATGGGACAGGGCACAACGAGCAGTACTTC